This T cell receptor (beta chain) was recorded in a study of blood T cells in healthy people across ages. Findings of the study overall: Percentage of naive T cells showed a strong correlation with TCR beta diversity. Any changes in expanded clonotypes were possibly confounded, as donor CMV status remained unknown.

Note on this clonotype: Its antigen is still unknown. At one of its ends the junction is not consistent with the germline gene, which may arise from a read error.

All donors came from Russia, were Caucasian and healthy, and spanned ages about 6 to 100. The authors ran a second PCR of about 7 to 11 cycles using a sample-barcoded 5' primer and a J-beta primer mix. With 12 random nucleotides, a template-switch adaptor tagged each individual cDNA molecule. MiXCR was run by TCRdb on the 5' RACE reads, yielding one entry per CDR3 protein. The repertoire includes about 1.7 million distinct CDR3 sequences, 28% of them detected once, and 7.7% sits in the top ten. Sequenced: blood. The receptor was isolated from a woman aged 30 to 39 in good health.

The DNA for the CDR3 is TGCGCCAGCAGCTTCCGGGGGCCCCGCTCTGGGGCCAACGTCCCGACTTTC. Translation gives CASSFRGPRSGANVPTF. The chain employs TRBV5-1 and TRBJ2-6, with D perhaps given as TRBD1 or TRBD2 (6 bases each). Germline loops: CDR1 SGHRS, CDR2 YFSETQ. The CDR3 runs to 17 residues.